This T cell receptor (beta chain) appears in the sequencing data of a study of vaccination effects on CD4 cells after COVID-19. The protocol was immunoSEQ multiplex PCR, while the TCRdb copy is restricted to in-frame clones and leaves out a portion. The repertoire consists of roughly 20,000 clones, with less than 85% occurring once and the leading ten covering around 17%. Before any sequencing was done, the ViraFEST assay used viral peptide pools to expand antigen-specific CD4+ T cells. Following a roughly 11-day culture, CD4+ T cells were purified. In the vaccine recipients, nucleocapsid antibodies were negative and there was no prior SARS-CoV-2 infection. Around 2.2 million PBMC were seeded per well and grown in the presence of about 10 IU/ml IL-2 and around 10 ug/ml peptides. Days 3 and 7 saw half the medium replaced with IL-2 medium. With respect to this clone: Its target is not known.

From germline, CDR1 is SQVTM and CDR2 ANQGSEA. CDR3 length: 14 residues. The V and J ends lost 5 bases and 10 bases, in that order; junction bases with no gene match: 12. Findings and caveats of the study: Small numbers of convalescent patients limited the study. It also lacked early post-infection timepoints.

The rearrangement uses TRBV29-1 and TRBJ2-1; TRBD1 matches at 9 bases. The sample in question was CD4+ T cells from PBMCs cultured with HCoV-229E spike peptides, obtained before COVID-19 vaccination. The source of this sequence is a human donor who received a COVID-19 vaccine. The CDR3 region has the DNA TGCAGCGTTAGACAGGGGGGGGGATTTTTGGAGCAGTTCTTC. Its protein product is CSVRQGGGFLEQFF.